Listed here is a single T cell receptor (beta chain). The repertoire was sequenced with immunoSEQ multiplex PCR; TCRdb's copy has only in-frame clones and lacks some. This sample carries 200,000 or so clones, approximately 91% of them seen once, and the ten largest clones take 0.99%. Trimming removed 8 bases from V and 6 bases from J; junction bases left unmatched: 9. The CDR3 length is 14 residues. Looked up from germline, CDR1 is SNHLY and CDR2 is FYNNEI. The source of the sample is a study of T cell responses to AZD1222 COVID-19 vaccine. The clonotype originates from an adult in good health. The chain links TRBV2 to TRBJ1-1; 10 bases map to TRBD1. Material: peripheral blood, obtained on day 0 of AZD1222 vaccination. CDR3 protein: CASGRDRGHAEAFF. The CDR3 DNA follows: TGTGCCAGCGGTCGAGACAGGGGGCATGCTGAAGCTTTCTTT.